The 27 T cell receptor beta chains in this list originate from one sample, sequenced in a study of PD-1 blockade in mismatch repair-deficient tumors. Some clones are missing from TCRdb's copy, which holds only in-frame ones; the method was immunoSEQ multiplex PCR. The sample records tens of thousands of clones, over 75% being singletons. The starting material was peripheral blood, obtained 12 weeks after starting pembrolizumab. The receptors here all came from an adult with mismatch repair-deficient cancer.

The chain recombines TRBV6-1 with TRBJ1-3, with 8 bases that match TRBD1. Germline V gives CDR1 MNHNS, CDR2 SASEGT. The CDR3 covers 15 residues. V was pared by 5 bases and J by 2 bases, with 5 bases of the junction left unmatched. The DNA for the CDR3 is TGTGCCAGCAGTTGGACAGGGACAACTGGAAACACCATATATTTT. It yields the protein CASSWTGTTGNTIYF.

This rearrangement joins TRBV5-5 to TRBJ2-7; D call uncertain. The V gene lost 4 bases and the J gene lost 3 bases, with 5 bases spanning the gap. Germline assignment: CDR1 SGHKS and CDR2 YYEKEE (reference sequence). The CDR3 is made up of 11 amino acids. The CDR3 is CASSARYEQYF. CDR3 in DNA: TGTGCCAGCAGCGCCCGCTACGAGCAGTACTTC.

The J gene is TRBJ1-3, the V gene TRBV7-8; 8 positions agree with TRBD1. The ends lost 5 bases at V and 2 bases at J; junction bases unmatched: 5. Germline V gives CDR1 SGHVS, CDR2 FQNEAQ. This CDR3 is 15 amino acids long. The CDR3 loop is CASSPTTGAGNTIYF. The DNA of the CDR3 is TGTGCCAGCAGCCCCACGACAGGGGCTGGAAACACCATATATTTT.

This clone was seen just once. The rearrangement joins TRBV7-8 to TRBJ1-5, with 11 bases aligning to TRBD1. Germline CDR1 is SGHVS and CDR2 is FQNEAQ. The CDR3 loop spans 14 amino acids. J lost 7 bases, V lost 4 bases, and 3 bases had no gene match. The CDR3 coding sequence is TGTGCCAGCAGCTGGGACAGGGGGAACCAGCCCCAGCATTTT. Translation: CASSWDRGNQPQHF. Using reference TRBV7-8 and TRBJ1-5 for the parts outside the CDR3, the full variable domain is GAGVSQSPRYKVAKRGQDVALRCDPISGHVSLFWYQQALGQGPEFLTYFQNEAQLDKSGLPSDRFFAERPEGSVSTLKIQRTQQEDSAVYLCASSWDRGNQPQHFGDGTRLSIL.

CDR3: CASRTTGGAGTDTQYF. CDR3 DNA: TGTGCCAGCAGGACAACAGGGGGCGCAGGCACAGATACGCAGTATTTT. The chain couples TRBV5-4 to TRBJ2-3, with TRBD1 identical over 9 bases. Looked up from germline, CDR1 is SGHNT and CDR2 is YYREEE (reference sequence). With 5 bases clipped from V and 1 base from J, the junction kept 8 bases outside the gene matches. The CDR3 extends over 16 amino acids.

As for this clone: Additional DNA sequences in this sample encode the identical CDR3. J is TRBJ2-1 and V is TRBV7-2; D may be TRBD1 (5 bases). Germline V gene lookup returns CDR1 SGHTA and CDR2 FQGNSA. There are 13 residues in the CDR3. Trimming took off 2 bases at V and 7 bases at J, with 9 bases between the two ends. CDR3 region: CASSLRGGNEQFF. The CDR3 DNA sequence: TGTGCCAGCAGCTTAAGGGGTGGAAATGAGCAGTTCTTC.

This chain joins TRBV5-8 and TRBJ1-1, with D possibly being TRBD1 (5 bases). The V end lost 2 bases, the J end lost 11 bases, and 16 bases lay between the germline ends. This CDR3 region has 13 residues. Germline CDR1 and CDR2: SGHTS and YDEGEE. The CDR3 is CASSFRTSASAFF. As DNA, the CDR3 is TGTGCCAGCAGCTTTCGGACATCAGCTTCTGCTTTCTTT.

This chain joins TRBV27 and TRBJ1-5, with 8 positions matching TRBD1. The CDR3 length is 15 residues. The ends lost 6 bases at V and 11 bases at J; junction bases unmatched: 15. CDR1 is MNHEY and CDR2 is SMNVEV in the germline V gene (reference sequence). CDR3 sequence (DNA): TGTGCCAGCAGAGGAGGCAGGGGGCCGGGCGAGACCCAGCATTTT. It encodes CASRGGRGPGETQHF.

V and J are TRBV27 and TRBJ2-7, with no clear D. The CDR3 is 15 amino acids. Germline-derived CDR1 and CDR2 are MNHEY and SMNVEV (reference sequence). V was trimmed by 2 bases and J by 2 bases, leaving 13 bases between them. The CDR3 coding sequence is TGTGCCAGCAGTTTAGGTGCTAGTCCCCCCTACGAGCAGTACTTC. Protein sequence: CASSLGASPPYEQYF.

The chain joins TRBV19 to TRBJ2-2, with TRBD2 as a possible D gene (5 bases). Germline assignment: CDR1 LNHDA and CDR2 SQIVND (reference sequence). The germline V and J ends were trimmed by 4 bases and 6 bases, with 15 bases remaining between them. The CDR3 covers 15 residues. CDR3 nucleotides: TGTGCCAGTAGTACCACCGGGCCCGGGGCCGGGGAGCTGTTTTTT. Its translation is CASSTTGPGAGELFF.

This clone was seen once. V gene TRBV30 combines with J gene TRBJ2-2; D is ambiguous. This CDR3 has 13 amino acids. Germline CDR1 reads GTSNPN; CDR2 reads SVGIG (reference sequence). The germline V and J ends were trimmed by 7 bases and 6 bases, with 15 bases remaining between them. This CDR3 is CALVTRGPGELFF. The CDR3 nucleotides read TGTGCCTTGGTGACTCGCGGCCCCGGGGAGCTGTTTTTT.

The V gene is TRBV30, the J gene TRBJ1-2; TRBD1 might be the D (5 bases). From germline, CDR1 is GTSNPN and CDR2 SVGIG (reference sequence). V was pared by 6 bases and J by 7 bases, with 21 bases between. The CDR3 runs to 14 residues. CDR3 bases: TGTGCCTGCGATGGGGGGGGATTTATGGGTGGCTACACCTTC. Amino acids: CACDGGGFMGGYTF.

CDR3: CASSGLSHNQPQHF. CDR3 bases: TGTGCCAGCAGCGGACTATCCCACAATCAGCCCCAGCATTTT. The V call is TRBV28, the J call TRBJ1-5; D is undetermined. The V end lost 6 bases, the J end lost 3 bases, and 12 bases lay between the germline ends. Germline values: CDR1 MDHEN, CDR2 SYDVKM. This CDR3 contains 14 residues.

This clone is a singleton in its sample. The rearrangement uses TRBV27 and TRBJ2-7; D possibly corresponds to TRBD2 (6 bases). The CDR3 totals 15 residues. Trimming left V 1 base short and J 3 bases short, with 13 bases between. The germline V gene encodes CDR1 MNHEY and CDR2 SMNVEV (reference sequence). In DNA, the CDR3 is TGTGCCAGCAGTTTATTGGGGACTCTACACTACGAGCAGTACTTC. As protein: CASSLLGTLHYEQYF.

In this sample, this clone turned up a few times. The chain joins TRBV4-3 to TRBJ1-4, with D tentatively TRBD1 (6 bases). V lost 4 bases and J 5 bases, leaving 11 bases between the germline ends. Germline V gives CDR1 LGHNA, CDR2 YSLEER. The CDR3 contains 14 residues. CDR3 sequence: CASSRDTSNEKLFF. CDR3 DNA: TGCGCCAGCAGCCGGGACACGTCAAATGAAAAACTGTTTTTT.

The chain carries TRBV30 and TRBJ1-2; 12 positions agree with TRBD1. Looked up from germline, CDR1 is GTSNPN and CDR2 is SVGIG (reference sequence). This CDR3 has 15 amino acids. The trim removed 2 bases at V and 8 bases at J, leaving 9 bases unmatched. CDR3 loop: CAWSPGTGGVIGYTF. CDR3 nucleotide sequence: TGTGCCTGGAGTCCTGGGACAGGGGGCGTAATCGGCTACACCTTC.

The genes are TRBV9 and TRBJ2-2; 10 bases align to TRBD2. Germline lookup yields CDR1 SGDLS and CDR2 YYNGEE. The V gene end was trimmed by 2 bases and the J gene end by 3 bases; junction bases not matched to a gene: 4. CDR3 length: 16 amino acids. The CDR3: CASSVGLAVDTGELFF. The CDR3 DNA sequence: TGTGCCAGCAGCGTCGGACTAGCGGTTGACACCGGGGAGCTGTTTTTT.

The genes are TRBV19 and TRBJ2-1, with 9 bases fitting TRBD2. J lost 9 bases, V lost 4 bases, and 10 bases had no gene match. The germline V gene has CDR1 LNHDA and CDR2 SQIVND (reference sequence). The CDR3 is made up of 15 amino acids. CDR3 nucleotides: TGTGCCAGTAGTAGAGGTAGCGGGAGTCGAGGTGAGCAGTTCTTC. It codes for CASSRGSGSRGEQFF.

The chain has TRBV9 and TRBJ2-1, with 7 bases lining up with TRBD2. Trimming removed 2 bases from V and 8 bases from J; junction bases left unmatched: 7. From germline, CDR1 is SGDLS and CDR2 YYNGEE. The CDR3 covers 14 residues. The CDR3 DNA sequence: TGTGCCAGCAGCGTCTCAGAACTAGCGTATGAGCAGTTCTTC. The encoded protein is CASSVSELAYEQFF.

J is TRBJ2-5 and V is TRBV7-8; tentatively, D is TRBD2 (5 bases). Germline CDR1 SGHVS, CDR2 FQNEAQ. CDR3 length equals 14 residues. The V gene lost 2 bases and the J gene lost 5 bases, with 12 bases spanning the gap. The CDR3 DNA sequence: TGTGCCAGCAGCTTACGGGGAGTGGGGGAGACCCAGTACTTC. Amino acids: CASSLRGVGETQYF.

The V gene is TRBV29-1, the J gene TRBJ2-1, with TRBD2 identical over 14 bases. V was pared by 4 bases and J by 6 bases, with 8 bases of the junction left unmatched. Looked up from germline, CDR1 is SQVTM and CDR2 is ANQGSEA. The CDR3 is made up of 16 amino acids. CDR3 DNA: TGCAGCGTTGTTGGGGGACTAGCGGGAGTGCGCAATGAGCAGTTCTTC. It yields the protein CSVVGGLAGVRNEQFF.

CDR3 nucleotide sequence: TGTGCCAGCAGCCAAAGCGGGAGGGCCTTGGGGAGCTCCTACAATGAGCAGTTCTTC. This sequence encodes CASSQSGRALGSSYNEQFF. This chain joins TRBV13 and TRBJ2-1, with TRBD2 matching 10 bases. CDR3 length: 19 residues. The germline CDR1 and CDR2 sequences are PRHDT and FYEKMQ (reference sequence). V shed 5 bases and J 0 bases; nucleotides not matched to a gene: 13.

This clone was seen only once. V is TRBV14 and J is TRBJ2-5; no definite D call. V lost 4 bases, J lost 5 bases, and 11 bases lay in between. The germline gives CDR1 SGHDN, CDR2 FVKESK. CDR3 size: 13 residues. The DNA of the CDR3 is TGTGCCAGCAGCCTTCGGCTAGGGGAGACCCAGTACTTC. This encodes CASSLRLGETQYF.

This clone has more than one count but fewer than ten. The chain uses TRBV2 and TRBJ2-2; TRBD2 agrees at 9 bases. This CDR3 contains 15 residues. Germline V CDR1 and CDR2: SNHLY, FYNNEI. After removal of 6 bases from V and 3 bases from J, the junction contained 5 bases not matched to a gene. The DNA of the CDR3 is TGTGCCAGCAGAAAAGCGGGAGGTTACACCGGGGAGCTGTTTTTT. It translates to CASRKAGGYTGELFF. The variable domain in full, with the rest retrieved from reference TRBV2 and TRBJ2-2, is EPEVTQTPSHQVTQMGQEVILRCVPISNHLYFYWYRQILGQKVEFLVSFYNNEISEKSEIFDDQFSVERPDGSNFTLKIRSTKLEDSAMYFCASRKAGGYTGELFFGEGSRLTVL.

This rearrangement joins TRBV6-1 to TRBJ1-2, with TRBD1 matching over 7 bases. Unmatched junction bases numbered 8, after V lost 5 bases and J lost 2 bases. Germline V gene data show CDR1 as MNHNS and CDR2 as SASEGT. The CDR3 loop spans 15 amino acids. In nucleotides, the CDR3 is TGTGCCAGCAGTTTTACAGGGGCGACGAACTATGGCTACACCTTC. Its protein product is CASSFTGATNYGYTF.

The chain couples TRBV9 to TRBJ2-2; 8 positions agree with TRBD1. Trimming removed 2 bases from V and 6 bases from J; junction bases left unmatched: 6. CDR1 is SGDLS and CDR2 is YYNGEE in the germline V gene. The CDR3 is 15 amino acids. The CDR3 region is CASSVGDRTAGELFF. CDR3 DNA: TGTGCCAGCAGCGTCGGGGACAGGACGGCCGGGGAGCTGTTTTTT.

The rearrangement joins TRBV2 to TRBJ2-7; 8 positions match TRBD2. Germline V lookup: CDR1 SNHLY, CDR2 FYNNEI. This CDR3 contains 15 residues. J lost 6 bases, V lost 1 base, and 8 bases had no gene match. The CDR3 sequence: CASSEVGGTRVEQYF. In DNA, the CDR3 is TGTGCCAGCAGTGAAGTCGGAGGGACTAGGGTCGAGCAGTACTTC.